The 21 T cell receptor beta chains below all came from one sample that was sequenced in a study of blood T cell repertoires in COVID-19 (dated by TCRdb to 2019 to 2021). Library preparation employed the immunoSEQ multiplex PCR assay. TCRdb obtained this table from immuneACCESS and retained in-frame rearrangements with V and J assigned. These tables miss some clones; where compared with another copy, unresolved V genes account for less than half of the shortfall, and the remainder is unexplained. Here the sample has roughly 230,000 clones; about 86% occur a single time. The ten biggest clones cover about 3% of the sample. Sequencing was performed on PBMCs or T cells enriched from blood (not recorded which). The receptors stem from a middle-aged man who had recovered from COVID-19.

The chain is built from TRBV6-5 and TRBJ2-3; tentative D call: TRBD2 (7 bases). The length of the CDR3 is 15 residues. The V end lost 0 bases, the J end lost 4 bases, and 11 bases lay between the germline ends. Germline lookup yields CDR1 MNHEY and CDR2 SVGAGI. The CDR3 here is CASSYSGGRADTQYF. The CDR3 nucleotides read TGTGCCAGCAGTTACTCGGGGGGGCGTGCAGATACGCAGTATTTT.

The CDR3 protein is CASSQEGSGNIQYF. The CDR3 DNA is TGTGCCAGCAGCCAAGAGGGTAGCGGGAACATTCAGTACTTC. The chain carries TRBV14 and TRBJ2-4; TRBD2 matches 7 bases. The CDR3 contains 14 residues. V lost 0 bases, J lost 7 bases, and 3 bases stayed unmatched. Germline-derived CDR1 and CDR2 are SGHDN and FVKESK.

V and J are TRBV6-5 and TRBJ1-2; 7 nucleotides line up with TRBD1. Germline V gene lookup returns CDR1 MNHEY and CDR2 SVGAGI. V shed 11 bases and J 7 bases; nucleotides not matched to a gene: 10. The CDR3 is made up of 12 amino acids. The CDR3 spells CAAKTGAFGYTF. The CDR3 DNA is TGTGCCGCCAAAACAGGGGCCTTTGGCTACACCTTC.

This clone was seen once. The chain recombines TRBV13 with TRBJ1-1; perhaps TRBD1 as D (5 bases). The CDR3 totals 16 residues. Germline values: CDR1 PRHDT, CDR2 FYEKMQ (reference sequence). Trimming stripped 1 base from V and 11 bases from J, with 23 bases between. The CDR3 DNA is TGTGCCAGCAGCTTAGCCTGGACGGCCGGGTGGGAGGGGGCTTTCTTT. Residues: CASSLAWTAGWEGAFF.

This rearrangement joins TRBV11-2 to TRBJ1-1, with TRBD1 identical over 12 bases. Looked up from germline, CDR1 is SGHAT and CDR2 is FQNNGV. The CDR3 has 12 amino acids. Trimming removed 7 bases from V and 12 bases from J; junction bases left unmatched: 6. CDR3 bases: TGTGCCAGCACCCGGGACAGGGGGCTGTCTTTCTTT. Translation: CASTRDRGLSFF.

The chain uses TRBV12-3 or TRBV12-4 and TRBJ1-1; D gene unclear. V was shortened by 3 bases and J by 7 bases, with 9 bases between the two germline ends. The CDR3 has 12 amino acids. CDR3 nucleotide sequence: TGTGCCAGCAGTTTCCGAACAGTTGAAGCTTTCTTT. Protein product: CASSFRTVEAFF.

V is TRBV6-5 and J is TRBJ1-1, with a weak D call TRBD1 (6 bases). V lost 5 bases and J lost 4, with 14 bases in between. The CDR3 is made up of 14 amino acids. Germline loops: CDR1 MNHEY, CDR2 SVGAGI. The CDR3 spells CASSIHRVGTEAFF. DNA for the CDR3: TGTGCCAGCAGTATTCACAGGGTGGGCACTGAAGCTTTCTTT.

This clone has more than one count but fewer than ten. The J gene is TRBJ1-2, the V gene TRBV6-5, with D unclear. The CDR3 consists of 12 residues. Germline lookup yields CDR1 MNHEY and CDR2 SVGAGI. Between the trimmed V and J ends, which lost 8 bases and 2 bases, there was a span of 9 bases. CDR3 sequence reads: CASCQANYGYTF. Written as DNA, the CDR3 is TGTGCCAGCTGTCAGGCGAACTATGGCTACACCTTC.

The chain is built from TRBV7-9 and TRBJ2-4; 11 bases agree with TRBD2. The CDR3 extends over 16 amino acids. The germline V gene has CDR1 SEHNR and CDR2 FQNEAQ (reference sequence). J was trimmed by 2 bases and V by 5 bases; bases with no gene match: 5. The chain's CDR3 is CASSDTSGGSKNIQYF. The CDR3 DNA sequence: TGTGCCAGCAGCGACACTAGCGGGGGTTCCAAAAACATTCAGTACTTC.

The chain links TRBV11-2 to TRBJ1-4, with TRBD1 as a possible D gene (6 bases). Germline V gives CDR1 SGHAT, CDR2 FQNNGV. Trimming took off 5 bases at V and 4 bases at J, with 14 bases between the two ends. The CDR3 spans 15 residues. The CDR3 reads CASSEIWGHNEKLFF. The CDR3 bases are TGTGCCAGCAGCGAGATCTGGGGACATAATGAAAAACTGTTTTTT.

This chain uses TRBV6-5 with TRBJ2-6; maybe TRBD2 (5 bases). Trimming removed 0 bases from V and 1 base from J, with 7 bases in between. The CDR3 runs to 16 residues. Germline V lookup: CDR1 MNHEY, CDR2 SVGAGI. The CDR3 DNA reads TGTGCCAGCAGTTACTCGACGGGGTCTGGGGCCAACGTCCTGACTTTC. Translation: CASSYSTGSGANVLTF.

The rearrangement links TRBV7-3 to TRBJ2-3; a weak D match, TRBD2 (5 bases). V lost 3 bases, J lost 1 base, and 5 bases lay in between. CDR1 is SGHTA, CDR2 FQGTGA, per germline. CDR3 length: 13 amino acids. CDR3 DNA: TGTGCCAGCAGCTTCGGGGGCACAGATACGCAGTATTTT. Translated: CASSFGGTDTQYF.

V usage is TRBV11-3 and J usage is TRBJ2-1; 7 bases align to TRBD1. J lost 1 base, V lost 0 bases, and 6 bases had no gene match. CDR1 is SGHNT and CDR2 is YENEEA in the germline V gene. CDR3 size: 17 residues. The CDR3: CASSLDSAGGSYNEQFF. CDR3 bases: TGTGCCAGCAGCTTAGATTCGGCAGGGGGATCCTACAATGAGCAGTTCTTC. The variable domain in full, with the rest retrieved from reference TRBV11-3 and TRBJ2-1, is EAGVVQSPRYKIIEKKQPVAFWCNPISGHNTLYWYLQNLGQGPELLIRYENEEAVDDSQLPKDRFSAERLKGVDSTLKIQPAELGDSAVYLCASSLDSAGGSYNEQFFGPGTRLTVL.

This clone has just a few counts. The rearrangement links TRBV11-3 to TRBJ2-7; 9 bases match TRBD1. The CDR3 consists of 15 residues. Germline V gives CDR1 SGHNT, CDR2 YENEEA. V was clipped by 5 bases and J by 4 bases; unmatched bases: 9. The CDR3 sequence is CASSTYRDRVYEQYF. The DNA for the CDR3 is TGTGCCAGCAGCACTTATCGGGACAGGGTTTACGAGCAGTACTTC.

V usage is TRBV5-6 and J usage is TRBJ1-2; 9 bases match TRBD1. The CDR3 spans 16 residues. After removal of 5 bases from V and 6 bases from J, the junction contained 14 bases not matched to a gene. Per germline, CDR1 SGHDT and CDR2 YYEEEE. The CDR3 DNA reads as TGTGCCAGCAGTTCCGTCCTGACAGGGGGTTCCGATGGCTACACCTTC. It encodes CASSSVLTGGSDGYTF.

The J gene is TRBJ2-1, the V gene TRBV5-1, with 9 positions matching TRBD2. The CDR3 length is 17 residues. The V segment lost 3 bases and the J segment 0 bases; nucleotides outside the gene matches: 7. CDR1 is SGHRS and CDR2 is YFSETQ in the germline V gene. CDR3 amino acids: CASSSTSGYSSYNEQFF. The CDR3 bases are TGCGCCAGCAGCTCCACTAGCGGGTACAGCTCCTACAATGAGCAGTTCTTC. Complete variable domain (other parts from reference TRBV5-1 and TRBJ2-1): KAGVTQTPRYLIKTRGQQVTLSCSPISGHRSVSWYQQTPGQGLQFLFEYFSETQRNKGNFPGRFSGRQFSNSRSEMNVSTLELGDSALYLCASSSTSGYSSYNEQFFGPGTRLTVL.

This chain uses TRBV19 with TRBJ1-2; D gene uncertain. V lost 2 bases, J lost 5 bases, and 6 bases lay in between. Per the germline V gene, CDR1 is LNHDA and CDR2 is SQIVND (reference sequence). CDR3 length equals 12 residues. The CDR3 nucleotides read TGTGCCAGTAGTATAAGCCGGTATGGCTACACCTTC. This encodes CASSISRYGYTF. The variable domain in full, with the rest retrieved from reference TRBV19 and TRBJ1-2, is DGGITQSPKYLFRKEGQNVTLSCEQNLNHDAMYWYRQDPGQGLRLIYYSQIVNDFQKGDIAEGYSVSREKKESFPLTVTSAQKNPTAFYLCASSISRYGYTFGSGTRLTVV.

This chain's CDR3 is CAITQPPGGEAFF. The CDR3 nucleotides are TGTGCCATCACCCAACCCCCGGGGGGTGAAGCTTTCTTT. This chain joins TRBV10-3 and TRBJ1-1; possibly TRBD1 for D (5 bases). V lost 7 bases and J 7 bases, leaving 16 bases between the germline ends. This CDR3 region has 13 residues. CDR1 and CDR2 (germline): ENHRY, SYGVKD.

This chain joins TRBV19 and TRBJ1-2; possible D gene TRBD1, 6 bases. The V gene's germline CDR1 is LNHDA and CDR2 SQIVND (reference sequence). V shed 4 bases and J shed 4 bases, with 22 bases lying between them. The CDR3 is 17 residues long. The DNA of the CDR3 is TGTGCCAGTAGTACCCGTTTCTCAGGGGCCGGCGGCTATGGCTACACCTTC. The encoded protein is CASSTRFSGAGGYGYTF.

This chain joins TRBV10-3 and TRBJ2-3; the match to TRBD2 covers 9 bases. The CDR3 length is 16 residues. Germline-derived CDR1 and CDR2 are ENHRY and SYGVKD. V shed 5 bases and J 5 bases; nucleotides not matched to a gene: 11. The CDR3 loop is CAISLTSGNGRDTQYF. DNA for the CDR3: TGTGCCATCAGTTTGACTAGCGGAAACGGTAGAGATACGCAGTATTTT.

The chain employs TRBV7-2 and TRBJ2-1; the match to TRBD1 covers 7 bases. The CDR3 runs 14 residues. Germline CDR1 reads SGHTA; CDR2 reads FQGNSA. V lost 6 bases, J lost 9 bases, and 11 bases stayed unmatched. The CDR3: CASSPRQGVTEQFF. In nucleotides, the CDR3 is TGTGCCAGCAGTCCACGACAGGGTGTGACTGAGCAGTTCTTC.